This entry lists 25 T cell receptor beta chains sequenced from one sample in a study of T cell responses to AZD1222 COVID-19 vaccine. Clones were sequenced by immunoSEQ multiplex PCR, and TCRdb holds only the in-frame ones, with some missing. The sample yields 130,000 to 150,000 clones, just over 90% seen once. Material: peripheral blood, obtained on day 0 of AZD1222 vaccination. The source of these receptors is an adult in good health.

This clone showed up just once. The J gene is TRBJ2-1, the V gene TRBV7-6; 9 bases fit TRBD2. This CDR3 is built from 17 residues. J lost 9 bases, V lost 6 bases, and 18 bases had no gene match. CDR1 and CDR2 from the germline V gene are SGHVS and FNYEAQ. CDR3 coding DNA: TGTGCCAGCAGTCACCCCACGTGGAGCGGGGGGTCTGGTGAGCAGTTCTTC. It is translated as CASSHPTWSGGSGEQFF.

The V gene is TRBV4-1, the J gene TRBJ1-1; 10 positions agree with TRBD1. Per germline, CDR1 MGHRA and CDR2 YSYEKL. J was trimmed by 6 bases and V by 4 bases; bases with no gene match: 5. CDR3 size: 14 residues. The chain's CDR3 is CASSRWTGGSEAFF. CDR3 in DNA: TGCGCCAGCAGCCGATGGACAGGGGGGTCTGAAGCTTTCTTT.

The chain carries TRBV30 and TRBJ1-3, with 12 bases lining up with TRBD1. After removal of 5 bases from V and 5 bases from J, the junction contained 4 bases not matched to a gene. The CDR3 sequence is 14 residues long. The germline CDR1 and CDR2 sequences are GTSNPN and SVGIG (reference sequence). Here the CDR3 reads CAWGTGGLRNTIYF. The CDR3 bases are TGTGCCTGGGGGACAGGGGGCTTGAGAAACACCATATATTTT. The full variable domain, rest sourced from reference TRBV30 and TRBJ1-3, is SQTIHQWPATLVQPVGSPLSLECTVEGTSNPNLYWYRQAAGRGLQLLFYSVGIGQISSEVPQNLSASRPQDRQFILSSKKLLLSDSGFYLCAWGTGGLRNTIYFGEGSWLTVV.

The chain combines TRBV7-9 with TRBJ2-6; 9 bases match TRBD1. Germline CDR1 and CDR2: SEHNR and FQNEAQ (reference sequence). This CDR3 spans 18 amino acids. After removal of 5 bases from V and 2 bases from J, the junction contained 10 bases not matched to a gene. The CDR3 DNA follows: TGTGCCAGCAGCCCCAGTATCAACAGGGGGCCTGGGGCCAACGTCCTGACTTTC. Translation gives CASSPSINRGPGANVLTF.

This rearrangement joins TRBV5-4 to TRBJ2-1; D might be TRBD1 or TRBD2, each matching 6 bases. The V gene lost 3 bases and the J gene lost 4 bases, with 20 bases spanning the gap. This CDR3 comprises 17 residues. Germline V CDR1 and CDR2: SGHNT, YYREEE (reference sequence). The chain's CDR3 is CASSWGKGGSEYNEQFF. The CDR3 coding sequence is TGTGCCAGCAGCTGGGGGAAAGGGGGGAGCGAATACAATGAGCAGTTCTTC. The complete variable domain, with remaining parts taken from reference TRBV5-4 and TRBJ2-1, reads ETGVTQSPTHLIKTRGQQVTLRCSSQSGHNTVSWYQQALGQGPQFIFQYYREEENGRGNFPPRFSGLQFPNYSSELNVNALELDDSALYLCASSWGKGGSEYNEQFFGPGTRLTVL.

This sequence joins TRBV3-1 (or the pseudogene TRBV3-2) and TRBJ1-1, with D uncertain. V shed 1 base and J shed 0 bases, with 6 bases lying between them. This CDR3 is built from 14 residues. Germline-derived CDR1 and CDR2 are LGHDT and YNNKEL (reference sequence). The CDR3 DNA follows: TGTGCCAGCAGCCAAGGGTTTATGAACACTGAAGCTTTCTTT. Amino acid sequence: CASSQGFMNTEAFF.

The gene calls are TRBV7-8 and TRBJ1-2, with D perhaps matching TRBD1 (5 bases). The CDR3 spans 15 residues. CDR1 and CDR2 (germline): SGHVS, FQNEAQ. Trimming removed 1 base from V and 4 bases from J, with 13 bases in between. CDR3: CASSLGQGSFYGYTF. CDR3 bases: TGTGCCAGCAGCTTAGGGCAGGGATCCTTCTATGGCTACACCTTC.

Written as DNA, the CDR3 is TGTGCCAGCAGCGTAGGAGGCCCCCAGGTTGGGTTTTATGGCTACACCTTC. It codes for CASSVGGPQVGFYGYTF. This rearrangement joins TRBV9 to TRBJ1-2, with D uncertain. V lost 0 bases and J 5 bases, leaving 20 bases between the germline ends. This CDR3 spans 17 amino acids. Germline loops: CDR1 SGDLS, CDR2 YYNGEE.

V usage is TRBV29-1 and J usage is TRBJ2-3; D is possibly TRBD2 (5 bases). Germline V CDR1 and CDR2: SQVTM, ANQGSEA. The CDR3 spans 12 residues. V lost 6 bases, J lost 1 base, and 8 bases lay in between. The CDR3 is CSVLLGTDTQYF. CDR3 DNA: TGCAGCGTCCTACTAGGCACAGATACGCAGTATTTT.

This chain links TRBV7-2 with TRBJ1-2; 9 positions match TRBD1. The V gene end was trimmed by 6 bases and the J gene end by 7 bases; junction bases not matched to a gene: 15. The CDR3 runs 16 residues. Looked up from germline, CDR1 is SGHTA and CDR2 is FQGNSA. The CDR3 region is CASSPRVSGTGFGYTF. DNA of the CDR3: TGTGCCAGCAGTCCTAGGGTTTCGGGGACAGGGTTTGGCTACACCTTC.

The chain is built from TRBV5-1 and TRBJ2-1, with 10 bases lining up with TRBD2. Unmatched junction bases numbered 5, after V lost 4 bases and J lost 4 bases. The CDR3 length is 15 residues. The V gene's germline CDR1 is SGHRS and CDR2 YFSETQ. This CDR3 reads CASSLGLASYNEQFF. As DNA, the CDR3 is TGCGCCAGCAGCCTGGGACTAGCGTCTTACAATGAGCAGTTCTTC. Complete variable domain (other parts from reference TRBV5-1 and TRBJ2-1): KAGVTQTPRYLIKTRGQQVTLSCSPISGHRSVSWYQQTPGQGLQFLFEYFSETQRNKGNFPGRFSGRQFSNSRSEMNVSTLELGDSALYLCASSLGLASYNEQFFGPGTRLTVL.

V usage is TRBV2 and J usage is TRBJ2-1; 14 nucleotides align to TRBD2. V lost 0 bases and J lost 9; bases outside the gene matches: 4. CDR1 and CDR2 (germline): SNHLY, FYNNEI. CDR3 length equals 16 residues. CDR3 amino acids: CASSEARLAGGGEQFF. CDR3 DNA: TGTGCCAGCAGTGAAGCGCGACTAGCGGGAGGGGGTGAGCAGTTCTTC.

For the CDR3, the DNA is TGTGCCAGCAGGGGTCCGGGCCTTTCACCCCTCCACTTT. It translates to CASRGPGLSPLHF. The chain links TRBV12-3 or TRBV12-4 to TRBJ1-6; D call uncertain. V was shortened by 6 bases and J by 9 bases, with 12 bases between the two germline ends. The CDR3 has 13 amino acids.

V is TRBV29-1 and J is TRBJ1-3; TRBD1 aligns across 8 bases. V shed 4 bases and J 3 bases; nucleotides not matched to a gene: 5. The CDR3 covers 14 residues. Germline V lookup: CDR1 SQVTM, CDR2 ANQGSEA. CDR3 nucleotide sequence: TGCAGCGTTGGGCAGGGGGCCTTTGGAAACACCATATATTTT. Protein sequence: CSVGQGAFGNTIYF.

This chain joins TRBV5-1 and TRBJ1-2, with 9 bases that match TRBD1. The ends lost 5 bases at V and 3 bases at J; junction bases unmatched: 5. CDR1 is SGHRS and CDR2 is YFSETQ in the germline V gene. The CDR3 runs 14 residues. CDR3 bases: TGCGCCAGCAGGGACAGGGGTCTACACTATGGCTACACCTTC. This translates into CASRDRGLHYGYTF.

The rearrangement uses TRBV7-9 and TRBJ1-2, with 8 bases fitting TRBD1. This CDR3 has 14 amino acids. V shed 1 base and J 4 bases; nucleotides not matched to a gene: 2. Germline V gene data show CDR1 as SEHNR and CDR2 as FQNEAQ (reference sequence). The CDR3 here is CASSLEDRGYGYTF. CDR3 sequence (DNA): TGTGCCAGCAGCTTAGAAGACAGGGGCTATGGCTACACCTTC.

V is TRBV10-3 and J is TRBJ1-1, with D perhaps TRBD1 (5 bases). Germline V gene lookup returns CDR1 ENHRY and CDR2 SYGVKD. Trimming left V 10 bases short and J 5 bases short, with 11 bases between. The CDR3 has 11 amino acids. The DNA for the CDR3 is TGTGCCAGCGTTGGGGGAACTGAAGCTTTCTTT. As protein: CASVGGTEAFF.

This clone was observed a few times. The V and J genes are TRBV19 and TRBJ1-2, with TRBD1 as a possible D gene (5 bases). Germline loops: CDR1 LNHDA, CDR2 SQIVND (reference sequence). This CDR3 contains 15 residues. Trimming removed 8 bases at V and 0 bases at J, with 16 bases between. CDR3 sequence (DNA): TGTGCCAGTGCATCGCGGACAACCACTAACTATGGCTACACCTTC. Its translation: CASASRTTTNYGYTF.

J is TRBJ1-2 and V is TRBV7-2; D remains unclear. The CDR3 has 12 amino acids. V was clipped by 5 bases and J by 2 bases, with 6 bases between them. The germline gives CDR1 SGHTA, CDR2 FQGNSA. CDR3 in DNA: TGTGCCAGCAGCGTACCCAACTATGGCTACACCTTC. Its protein is CASSVPNYGYTF. The full variable domain, with the rest looked up from reference TRBV7-2 and TRBJ1-2, is GAGVSQSPSNKVTEKGKDVELRCDPISGHTALYWYRQSLGQGLEFLIYFQGNSAPDKSGLPSDRFSAERTGGSVSTLTIQRTQQEDSAVYLCASSVPNYGYTFGSGTRLTVV.

This chain uses TRBV18 with TRBJ1-4; D uncertain. Trimming pared 4 bases from V and 0 bases from J, leaving 6 bases between. This CDR3 has 14 amino acids. Germline V gene data show CDR1 as KGHSH and CDR2 as LQKENI. The CDR3 sequence: CASSLTATNEKLFF. The CDR3 nucleotides are TGTGCCAGCTCACTTACAGCAACTAATGAAAAACTGTTTTTT.

The J gene is TRBJ1-5, the V gene TRBV30; perhaps TRBD1 as D (6 bases). With 2 bases removed from V and 2 bases from J, the gap between germline ends came to 7 bases. Germline V CDR1 and CDR2: GTSNPN, SVGIG (reference sequence). This CDR3 has 13 residues. In DNA, the CDR3 is TGTGCCTGGAGTCGACAGGGCAATCAGCCCCAGCATTTT. Translating it yields CAWSRQGNQPQHF.

The rearrangement uses TRBV9 and TRBJ2-2; TRBD1 might be the D (5 bases). The V end was cut by 4 bases, the J end by 4 bases, with 17 bases between. The germline V gene has CDR1 SGDLS and CDR2 YYNGEE. The CDR3 covers 16 residues. CDR3 DNA: TGTGCCAGCAGCCCGATTGACAGAGCTCTCACCGGGGAGCTGTTTTTT. Encoded protein: CASSPIDRALTGELFF.

The V and J genes are TRBV5-1 and TRBJ1-4; D unclear. The V gene's germline CDR1 is SGHRS and CDR2 YFSETQ. The CDR3 runs to 14 residues. V was shortened by 0 bases and J by 8 bases, with 11 bases between the two germline ends. This CDR3 reads CASSLEGLGEKLFF. CDR3 coding DNA: TGCGCCAGCAGCTTGGAGGGTCTCGGCGAAAAACTGTTTTTT.

V is TRBV5-5 and J is TRBJ2-3, with D possibly being TRBD2 (7 bases). Looked up from germline, CDR1 is SGHKS and CDR2 is YYEKEE (reference sequence). V lost 4 bases, J lost 2 bases, and 20 bases lay in between. The CDR3 covers 17 residues. CDR3 residues: CASSLEGGQRDTDTQYF. The CDR3 DNA reads TGTGCCAGCAGCCTCGAGGGGGGGCAGCGCGACACAGATACGCAGTATTTT.

This chain uses TRBV6-6 with TRBJ1-2; TRBD1 matches at 12 bases. The length of the CDR3 is 15 residues. With 3 bases clipped from V and 8 bases from J, the junction kept 7 bases outside the gene matches. Germline CDR1 reads MNHNY; CDR2 reads SVGAGI (reference sequence). In DNA, the CDR3 is TGTGCCAGCAGTTATGGGACAGGGGGCAGTAAGGGCTACACCTTC. Its translation is CASSYGTGGSKGYTF.